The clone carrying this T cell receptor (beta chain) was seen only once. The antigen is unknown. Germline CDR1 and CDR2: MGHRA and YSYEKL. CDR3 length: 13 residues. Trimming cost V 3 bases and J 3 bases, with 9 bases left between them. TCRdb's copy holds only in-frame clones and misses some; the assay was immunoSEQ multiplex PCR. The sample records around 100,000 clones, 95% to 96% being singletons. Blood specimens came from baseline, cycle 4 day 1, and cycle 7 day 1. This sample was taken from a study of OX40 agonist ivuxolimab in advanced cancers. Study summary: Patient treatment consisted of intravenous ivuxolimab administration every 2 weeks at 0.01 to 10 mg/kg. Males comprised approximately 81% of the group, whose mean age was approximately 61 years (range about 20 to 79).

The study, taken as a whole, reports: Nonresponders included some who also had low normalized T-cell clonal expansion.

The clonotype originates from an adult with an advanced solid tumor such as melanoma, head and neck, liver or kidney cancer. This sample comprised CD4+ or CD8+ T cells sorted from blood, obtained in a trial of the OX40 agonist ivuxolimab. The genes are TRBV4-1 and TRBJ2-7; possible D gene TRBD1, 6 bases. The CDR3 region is CASSHRDNYEQYF. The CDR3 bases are TGCGCCAGCAGCCACAGGGACAACTACGAGCAGTACTTC.